This TCR beta chain was identified in a study of PD-L1 blockade in urothelial cancer. Note on this clone: Its antigen remains unidentified.

Study-wide points: In blood at 3 weeks, tumor-associated clones expanded more among patients with durable benefit.

Clones were sequenced by immunoSEQ multiplex PCR, and TCRdb holds only the in-frame ones, with some missing. The table shows tens of thousands of clones, with around 90% occurring only once. Germline V gene lookup returns CDR1 MGHDK and CDR2 SYGVNS. V lost 3 bases, J lost 7 bases, and 12 bases lay in between. The CDR3 has 13 residues. This material consisted of PBMCs, taken around atezolizumab (anti-PD-L1) treatment. The receptor was isolated from a man between 50 and 59 years old with urothelial cancer. The chain has TRBV25-1 and TRBJ1-1; D is perhaps TRBD1 (5 bases). The CDR3 DNA reads TGTGCCAGCAGTGACTTGACTCAGGGTGAAGCTTTCTTT. Translated: CASSDLTQGEAFF.